Below are 24 T cell receptor beta chains sequenced from a single sample in a study of cytomegalovirus exposure and HLA in healthy donors. PCR used 60 Vbeta primers and 13 Jbeta primers. Libraries were prepared by immunoSEQ multiplex PCR; TCRdb keeps only in-frame clonotypes and omits some of them. The sample lists roughly 140,000 clones, just under 85% occurring once. Sample: PBMCs. These receptors all stem from a man aged 35-49 years in good health and CMV-seropositive.

The rearrangement uses TRBV6-5 and TRBJ1-5; 10 nucleotides match TRBD1. V trimming: 10 bases; J trimming: 1 base; junction bases outside the gene matches: 7. The CDR3 is 15 amino acids. CDR1 is MNHEY, CDR2 SVGAGI, per germline. The CDR3 protein is CATSRDRGSNQPQHF. CDR3 in DNA: TGTGCCACCAGCAGGGACAGGGGAAGCAATCAGCCCCAGCATTTT.

This clone was observed a single time. The V and J genes are TRBV5-6 and TRBJ2-1; 9 nucleotides match TRBD1. The trim removed 2 bases at V and 1 base at J, leaving 4 bases unmatched. This CDR3 region has 16 residues. Germline loops: CDR1 SGHDT, CDR2 YYEEEE. The CDR3 DNA is TGTGCCAGCAGCTTTGTTGACAGGGGGTCCTACAATGAGCAGTTCTTC. Translating it yields CASSFVDRGSYNEQFF.

This chain uses TRBV18 with TRBJ2-7, with D possibly matching TRBD2 (6 bases). V lost 2 bases and J 6 bases, leaving 14 bases between the germline ends. The CDR3 is 14 amino acids. The germline V gene encodes CDR1 KGHSH and CDR2 LQKENI. This chain's CDR3 is CASSPKRRGTEQYF. CDR3 bases: TGTGCCAGCTCACCAAAGAGGAGGGGAACCGAGCAGTACTTC.

This clone came up a few times. The gene calls are TRBV2 and TRBJ2-5; 8 bases fit TRBD2. The CDR3 has 14 amino acids. V lost 5 bases and J lost 4; bases outside the gene matches: 6. Per germline, CDR1 SNHLY and CDR2 FYNNEI. The CDR3, as DNA: TGTGCCAGCAGTCAGGGTCGGGGGGGAGAGACCCAGTACTTC. Its translation: CASSQGRGGETQYF.

This chain joins TRBV30 and TRBJ2-3; 7 nucleotides agree with TRBD1. Trimming cost V 2 bases and J 8 bases; bases outside gene matches: 4. Germline loops: CDR1 GTSNPN, CDR2 SVGIG (reference sequence). The CDR3 covers 12 residues. CDR3 sequence reads: CAWSQGVGTQYF. The CDR3 bases are TGTGCCTGGAGTCAGGGGGTCGGTACGCAGTATTTT.

V is TRBV6-6 and J is TRBJ2-2; 8 bases agree with TRBD1. The CDR3 has 15 residues. The germline V gene encodes CDR1 MNHNY and CDR2 SVGAGI (reference sequence). J gave up 6 bases and V 6 bases, and 9 bases lay outside the gene matches. The CDR3 reads CASRAGQGSPGELFF. CDR3 sequence (DNA): TGTGCCAGCAGGGCCGGACAGGGTAGCCCCGGGGAGCTGTTTTTT.

CDR3 nucleotides: TGCGCCAGCAGTTGGGGACAGGGAAGCTCCTACAATGAGCAGTTCTTC. Translating it yields CASSWGQGSSYNEQFF. The chain employs TRBV5-1 and TRBJ2-1, with TRBD1 matching over 9 bases. CDR1 SGHRS and CDR2 YFSETQ come from the germline V gene. Trimming took 5 bases from V and 0 from J; bases not matched to a gene: 6. This CDR3 has 16 amino acids.

The chain is built from TRBV6-5 and TRBJ1-2; 10 nucleotides agree with TRBD1. CDR3 length equals 14 residues. Unmatched junction bases numbered 2, after V lost 1 base and J lost 6 bases. Per the germline V gene, CDR1 is MNHEY and CDR2 is SVGAGI. The CDR3 region has the DNA TGTGCCAGCAGTTACTACGGGACAGGGGATGGCTACACCTTC. This translates into CASSYYGTGDGYTF.

This chain connects TRBV13 to TRBJ2-7; tentatively, D is TRBD2 (7 bases). V was clipped by 7 bases and J by 8 bases, with 18 bases between them. Germline V lookup: CDR1 PRHDT, CDR2 FYEKMQ (reference sequence). This CDR3 is built from 13 residues. CDR3 DNA sequence: TGTGCCAGCACCCAGGCGGGGGCTACGAAGCAGTACTTC. Protein sequence: CASTQAGATKQYF.

This clone was detected ten times or more. This chain uses TRBV6-5 with TRBJ2-7; TRBD1 matches 9 bases. Trimming cost V 6 bases and J 5 bases; bases outside gene matches: 11. This CDR3 spans 15 amino acids. The germline gives CDR1 MNHEY, CDR2 SVGAGI. The CDR3 sequence is CASSRPGQGLHEQYF. Written as DNA, the CDR3 is TGTGCCAGCAGCCGACCGGGACAGGGTCTACACGAGCAGTACTTC.

The chain couples TRBV2 to TRBJ2-7; D remains unclear. The CDR3 is 14 amino acids. Deletions cut 0 bases from V and 4 bases from J, with 10 bases between. Germline assignment: CDR1 SNHLY and CDR2 FYNNEI. CDR3 amino acids: CASSEAAGAYEQYF. CDR3 nucleotides: TGTGCCAGCAGTGAAGCCGCTGGAGCTTACGAGCAGTACTTC.

This clone was seen just once. The chain joins TRBV6-1 to TRBJ1-4; D might be TRBD1 (5 bases). V was clipped by 1 base and J by 7 bases, with 10 bases between them. Germline loops: CDR1 MNHNS, CDR2 SASEGT. This CDR3 has 14 residues. This CDR3 reads CASSEGGEGEKLFF. The CDR3 nucleotides read TGTGCCAGCAGTGAAGGAGGGGAGGGTGAAAAACTGTTTTTT.

The chain employs TRBV4-1 and TRBJ1-5; D might be TRBD1 (6 bases). V shed 0 bases and J shed 3 bases, with 24 bases lying between them. Germline V gene data show CDR1 as MGHRA and CDR2 as YSYEKL. The CDR3 has 20 amino acids. The CDR3: CASSQDWTVKFGAFNQPQHF. The DNA of the CDR3 is TGCGCCAGCAGCCAAGATTGGACAGTGAAGTTTGGGGCGTTCAATCAGCCCCAGCATTTT.

This chain links TRBV27 with TRBJ2-1; 10 positions agree with TRBD2. V gave up 4 bases and J gave up 6 bases; unmatched junction bases: 9. This CDR3 has 16 residues. Germline CDR1 MNHEY, CDR2 SMNVEV (reference sequence). For the CDR3, the DNA is TGTGCCAGCAGTTCCTATGTGAGCGGGAGGGTCAATGAGCAGTTCTTC. This codes for CASSSYVSGRVNEQFF.

The rearrangement uses TRBV29-1 and TRBJ2-3, with TRBD2 identical over 9 bases. This CDR3 has 16 residues. CDR1 SQVTM and CDR2 ANQGSEA come from the germline V gene. V shed 1 base, J shed 0 bases, and the junction held 5 bases outside the gene matches. CDR3 loop: CSVEGSSGVSTDTQYF. The CDR3 nucleotides read TGCAGCGTTGAAGGATCTAGCGGGGTTAGCACAGATACGCAGTATTTT.

The rearrangement joins TRBV11-2 to TRBJ2-7; TRBD2 matches 14 bases. Germline V CDR1 and CDR2: SGHAT, FQNNGV. Germline trimming cut 5 bases from V and 7 bases from J; bases unmatched to any gene: 7. The CDR3 length is 15 residues. The CDR3 DNA follows: TGTGCCAGCAGCCTAGGGACTAGCGGGAGAGGAGAGCAGTACTTC. Protein sequence: CASSLGTSGRGEQYF.

This clone was counted a few times. V is TRBV7-9 and J is TRBJ1-1; weak D call: TRBD1 (5 bases). V lost 1 base and J lost 4, with 10 bases in between. The CDR3 is made up of 14 amino acids. CDR1 and CDR2 from the germline V gene are SEHNR and FQNEAQ (reference sequence). The chain's CDR3 is CASSLGGVVTEAFF. Here the CDR3 DNA reads TGTGCCAGCAGCTTAGGGGGGGTAGTCACTGAAGCTTTCTTT.

The genes are TRBV25-1 and TRBJ2-5, with D possibly being TRBD1 (6 bases). The CDR3 runs 12 residues. The V end was cut by 0 bases, the J end by 12 bases, with 11 bases between. Germline V gene lookup returns CDR1 MGHDK and CDR2 SYGVNS. CDR3 amino acids: CASSEYGGFEYF. DNA of the CDR3: TGTGCCAGCAGTGAATATGGGGGCTTTGAGTACTTC.

The CDR3 loop is CASSPFAGRGTGELFF. The CDR3 DNA is TGTGCCAGCAGCCCCTTTGCGGGGAGGGGCACCGGGGAGCTGTTTTTT. The chain has TRBV14 and TRBJ2-2; 7 bases agree with TRBD2. This CDR3 comprises 16 residues. The germline gives CDR1 SGHDN, CDR2 FVKESK. Trimming took 4 bases from V and 4 from J; bases not matched to a gene: 9.

The chain carries TRBV21-1 and TRBJ2-5; TRBD1 was called by the table and not checked on the DNA. TRBV21-1 is a pseudogene locus. The CDR3 is 15 residues long. CDR3 residues: CAHTGAVELWETQYF. The DNA of the CDR3 is TGTGCCCACACAGGGGCGGTAGAGCTTTGGGAGACCCAGTACTTC.

CDR3 loop: CASSPPQATEAFF. DNA of the CDR3: TGTGCCAGCTCACCACCGCAGGCCACTGAAGCTTTCTTT. V and J are TRBV18 and TRBJ1-1, with D unclear. Germline V gene data show CDR1 as KGHSH and CDR2 as LQKENI. Trimming took 0 bases from V and 4 from J, leaving 6 bases between them. The CDR3 is 13 residues long.

The chain carries TRBV6-1 and TRBJ1-2; 9 positions agree with TRBD1. Trimming at V came to 9 bases and at J to 4 bases, leaving 6 bases not matched to a gene. The CDR3 runs 13 residues. CDR1 is MNHNS and CDR2 is SASEGT in the germline V gene. The CDR3: CARPGQGPYGYTF. The CDR3 DNA reads TGTGCCAGGCCGGGACAGGGACCCTATGGCTACACCTTC.

The CDR3 is CASSLAEGSVHNSPLHF. The CDR3 DNA sequence: TGTGCCAGCAGCTTAGCCGAGGGCTCGGTCCATAATTCACCCCTCCACTTT. The V and J genes are TRBV13 and TRBJ1-6; D remains ambiguous. V was shortened by 1 base and J by 5 bases, with 15 bases between the two germline ends. The CDR3 contains 17 residues. Germline assignment: CDR1 PRHDT and CDR2 FYEKMQ (reference sequence). The full variable domain, its missing parts supplied by reference TRBV13 and TRBJ1-6, is AAGVIQSPRHLIKEKRETATLKCYPIPRHDTVYWYQQGPGQDPQFLISFYEKMQSDKGSIPDRFSAQQFSDYHSELNMSSLELGDSALYFCASSLAEGSVHNSPLHFGNGTRLTVT.

The V call is TRBV14, the J call TRBJ2-7; TRBD1 might be the D (5 bases). The CDR3 extends over 14 amino acids. The V gene lost 4 bases and the J gene lost 2 bases, with 12 bases spanning the gap. Germline V CDR1 and CDR2: SGHDN, FVKESK. CDR3 nucleotides: TGTGCCAGCAGCCGTTTGACAGCAACCTACGAGCAGTACTTC. It codes for CASSRLTATYEQYF.